The 28 T cell receptor beta chains presented below share a single source sample, sequenced in a study of cytomegalovirus exposure and HLA in healthy donors. With 60 Vbeta and 13 Jbeta primers, the PCR was carried out. Sequenced by immunoSEQ multiplex PCR; TCRdb stores in-frame clones only, minus some. This repertoire shows around 130,000 clones, 70% to 75% found once; its top ten account for approximately 1.6%. Sequencing used PBMCs. The receptors shown here come from a woman aged 25 to 45 in good health and CMV-seronegative.

The rearrangement links TRBV28 to TRBJ1-3, with TRBD1 identical over 8 bases. The CDR3 consists of 15 residues. Germline assignment: CDR1 MDHEN and CDR2 SYDVKM. V trimming: 5 bases; J trimming: 2 bases; junction bases outside the gene matches: 5. As DNA, the CDR3 is TGTGCCAGCAGTCATCAACAGGGGGCTGGAAACACCATATATTTT. Translation gives CASSHQQGAGNTIYF.

This chain connects TRBV4-2 to TRBJ1-3; weak D call: TRBD1 (5 bases). CDR1 and CDR2 (germline): LGHNA, YNFKEQ. V was clipped by 0 bases and J by 2 bases, with 17 bases between them. The CDR3 runs 18 residues. The CDR3 region has the DNA TGTGCCAGCAGCCAAGATATGGCAGGGCGACGAGCTGGAAACACCATATATTTT. Protein sequence: CASSQDMAGRRAGNTIYF.

The chain is built from TRBV5-1 and TRBJ1-3; D is unclear. CDR3 size: 16 residues. CDR1 is SGHRS, CDR2 YFSETQ, per germline. V lost 7 bases, J lost 3 bases, and 20 bases lay in between. CDR3 DNA sequence: TGCGCCAGCGGGGAGGGCAGACCAACACGTGGAAACACCATATATTTT. It codes for CASGEGRPTRGNTIYF.

This clone was seen more than once but under ten times. J is TRBJ2-5 and V is TRBV5-1; D perhaps matches TRBD1 (5 bases). Germline loops: CDR1 SGHRS, CDR2 YFSETQ. V gave up 0 bases and J gave up 4 bases, with 16 bases separating them. The CDR3 covers 16 residues. For the CDR3, the DNA is TGCGCCAGCAGCTTGGAAGTGGGCAGGGAAGGAGAGACCCAGTACTTC. It yields the protein CASSLEVGREGETQYF. The complete variable domain, with remaining parts taken from reference TRBV5-1 and TRBJ2-5, reads KAGVTQTPRYLIKTRGQQVTLSCSPISGHRSVSWYQQTPGQGLQFLFEYFSETQRNKGNFPGRFSGRQFSNSRSEMNVSTLELGDSALYLCASSLEVGREGETQYFGPGTRLLVL.

For the CDR3, the DNA is TGTGCCAGCACCGAGAGGGGGCGTCAGCCCCAGCATTTT. It yields the protein CASTERGRQPQHF. The V and J genes are TRBV2 and TRBJ1-5; the match to TRBD1 covers 7 bases. J lost 6 bases, V lost 7 bases, and 6 bases had no gene match. Germline CDR1 is SNHLY and CDR2 is FYNNEI. The CDR3 sequence is 13 residues long.

CDR3 DNA: TGTGCCAGCAGCCAAAACACAGGGCAAGAGACCCAGTACTTC. Its protein is CASSQNTGQETQYF. The chain recombines TRBV14 with TRBJ2-5; a weak D match, TRBD1 (6 bases). The V gene lost 2 bases and the J gene lost 2 bases, with 9 bases spanning the gap. CDR1 and CDR2 from the germline V gene are SGHDN and FVKESK. The CDR3 extends over 14 amino acids.

The V gene is TRBV7-9, the J gene TRBJ2-3; 7 bases match TRBD1. Losses at the gene ends were 5 bases for V and 0 bases for J; bases not matched to a gene: 8. This CDR3 spans 16 amino acids. Germline V CDR1 and CDR2: SEHNR, FQNEAQ (reference sequence). The CDR3 DNA sequence: TGTGCCAGCAGCCCGTGGGACAGATATAGCACAGATACGCAGTATTTT. This encodes CASSPWDRYSTDTQYF. The full variable domain, in which reference TRBV7-9 and TRBJ2-3 provide the parts outside the CDR3, is DTGVSQNPRHKITKRGQNVTFRCDPISEHNRLYWYRQTLGQGPEFLTYFQNEAQLEKSRLLSDRFSAERPKGSFSTLEIQRTEQGDSAMYLCASSPWDRYSTDTQYFGPGTRLTVL.

This chain joins TRBV5-4 and TRBJ2-2; D is perhaps TRBD2 (6 bases). The CDR3 is 16 residues long. Trimming cost V 2 bases and J 3 bases, with 14 bases left between them. The germline gives CDR1 SGHNT, CDR2 YYREEE (reference sequence). CDR3 loop: CASSFGGRGDTGELFF. The DNA for the CDR3 is TGTGCCAGCAGCTTCGGAGGGCGCGGAGACACCGGGGAGCTGTTTTTT.

The V call is TRBV5-1, the J call TRBJ2-7; possibly TRBD2 for D (5 bases). Trimming stripped 0 bases from V and 7 bases from J, with 14 bases between. The germline V gene has CDR1 SGHRS and CDR2 YFSETQ. The CDR3 loop spans 14 amino acids. The CDR3 is CASSLAWRLREQYV. CDR3 DNA sequence: TGCGCCAGCAGCTTGGCCTGGAGACTACGAGAGCAGTACGTC.

The V and J genes are TRBV5-1 and TRBJ2-7; 7 bases are shared with TRBD1. The CDR3 runs to 14 residues. Germline CDR1 and CDR2: SGHRS and YFSETQ. Trimming at V came to 4 bases and at J to 3 bases, leaving 7 bases not matched to a gene. CDR3 in amino acids: CASSRTGDDYEQYF. In DNA, the CDR3 is TGCGCCAGCAGCAGAACAGGGGACGACTACGAGCAGTACTTC.

The CDR3 region is CASSVEALSPLHF. DNA of the CDR3: TGTGCCAGCAGTGTGGAGGCCCTCTCACCCCTCCACTTT. This chain connects TRBV28 to TRBJ1-6; D uncertain. The ends were cut back, 5 bases at V and 10 bases at J, with 12 bases in the middle. CDR3 length: 13 residues. CDR1 and CDR2 (germline): MDHEN, SYDVKM.

This chain connects TRBV9 to TRBJ2-1; 10 bases are shared with TRBD1. The trim removed 4 bases at V and 8 bases at J, leaving 9 bases unmatched. Looked up from germline, CDR1 is SGDLS and CDR2 is YYNGEE. The CDR3 runs 15 residues. The CDR3: CASSPRGQGSDEQFF. In DNA form, the CDR3 reads TGTGCCAGCAGCCCTCGGGGACAGGGGTCGGATGAGCAGTTCTTC.

This sequence joins TRBV6-6 and TRBJ1-5; D is ambiguous. CDR3 size: 15 residues. Trimming cost V 3 bases and J 3 bases, with 12 bases left between them. CDR1 is MNHNY and CDR2 is SVGAGI in the germline V gene (reference sequence). CDR3 bases: TGTGCCAGCAGTTATGGAGGTGGGGACAATCAGCCCCAGCATTTT. It translates to CASSYGGGDNQPQHF.

This rearrangement joins TRBV6-6 to TRBJ2-5, with 10 bases fitting TRBD1. The germline V gene has CDR1 MNHNY and CDR2 SVGAGI (reference sequence). CDR3 length: 15 residues. The junction had 5 bases not matched to a gene; V was cut back by 2 bases and J by 5 bases. The chain's CDR3 is CASSYRTGGLETQYF. The DNA for the CDR3 is TGTGCCAGCAGTTACAGGACAGGGGGTCTCGAGACCCAGTACTTC.

This clone appeared a single time. This rearrangement joins TRBV27 to TRBJ1-1; D is unclear. V gave up 5 bases and J gave up 1 base, with 8 bases separating them. This CDR3 comprises 13 residues. Germline CDR1 is MNHEY and CDR2 is SMNVEV (reference sequence). CDR3 residues: CASSDRRNTEAFF. The CDR3 region has the DNA TGTGCCAGCAGTGATAGGAGGAACACTGAAGCTTTCTTT.

This rearrangement joins TRBV5-6 to TRBJ1-5; D not certain. Trimming took 0 bases from V and 4 from J, leaving 8 bases between them. Looked up from germline, CDR1 is SGHDT and CDR2 is YYEEEE. The CDR3 covers 14 residues. CDR3 nucleotide sequence: TGTGCCAGCAGCTTGGGGTACGGTAATCAGCCCCAGCATTTT. Residues: CASSLGYGNQPQHF.

Note on this clone: Its ends do not fully match the called genes, so a read error is possible. J is TRBJ1-1 and V is TRBV13; weak D call: TRBD1 (6 bases). Germline CDR1 and CDR2: PRHDT and FYEKMQ (reference sequence). This CDR3 spans 15 amino acids. The CDR3 DNA sequence: TGTGCCAGCAGCTTAATGGCAGGGGCGAACTCTGAAGCTTTCTTT. It is translated as CASSLMAGANSEAFF.

The chain employs TRBV2 and TRBJ2-7, with 9 nucleotides matching TRBD2. Germline lookup yields CDR1 SNHLY and CDR2 FYNNEI. This CDR3 is built from 17 residues. V shed 0 bases and J 4 bases; nucleotides not matched to a gene: 10. The CDR3 spells CASSEAHGSGRKYEQYF. DNA of the CDR3: TGTGCCAGCAGTGAAGCGCATGGTAGCGGGAGAAAGTACGAGCAGTACTTC.

The chain links TRBV30 to TRBJ2-7; possible D gene TRBD2, 6 bases. The germline V and J ends were trimmed by 4 bases and 0 bases, with 10 bases remaining between them. Germline loops: CDR1 GTSNPN, CDR2 SVGIG (reference sequence). This CDR3 is 13 amino acids long. CDR3 coding DNA: TGTGCCTGGAATGACGGGAGCTCCTACGAGCAGTACTTC. As protein: CAWNDGSSYEQYF.

V usage is TRBV6-1 and J usage is TRBJ2-3, with a possible D match to TRBD2 (6 bases). Germline V lookup: CDR1 MNHNS, CDR2 SASEGT. V gave up 2 bases and J gave up 0 bases, with 12 bases separating them. The CDR3 length is 16 residues. The CDR3 here is CASSERTTYSTDTQYF. The CDR3 nucleotides are TGTGCCAGCAGTGAAAGGACTACTTATAGCACAGATACGCAGTATTTT.

CDR3 region: CASATGLGSLGNQPQHF. The CDR3 DNA sequence: TGTGCCAGCGCGACAGGGCTTGGTAGTTTGGGCAATCAGCCCCAGCATTTT. V gene TRBV2 combines with J gene TRBJ1-5; 7 bases map to TRBD1. V lost 8 bases and J lost 2; bases outside the gene matches: 15. Germline lookup yields CDR1 SNHLY and CDR2 FYNNEI. This CDR3 comprises 17 residues.

V gene TRBV2 combines with J gene TRBJ1-6; D remains ambiguous. CDR3 length equals 13 residues. The germline V gene has CDR1 SNHLY and CDR2 FYNNEI. Between the trimmed V and J ends, which lost 6 bases and 8 bases, there was a span of 11 bases. Here the CDR3 DNA reads TGTGCCAGCAGGGCCGGTGAGGATTCACCCCTCCACTTT. This translates into CASRAGEDSPLHF.

The chain is built from TRBV11-3 and TRBJ2-2; 14 bases align to TRBD2. V gave up 5 bases and J gave up 4 bases; unmatched junction bases: 6. From germline, CDR1 is SGHNT and CDR2 YENEEA. This CDR3 is 17 amino acids long. Here the CDR3 reads CASSRTSGGSGTGELFF. The DNA for the CDR3 is TGTGCCAGCAGCCGGACTAGCGGGGGGTCCGGCACCGGGGAGCTGTTTTTT.

This clone was recorded once. This sequence joins TRBV4-2 and TRBJ2-5, with no clear D. The CDR3 runs to 15 residues. Germline CDR1 reads LGHNA; CDR2 reads YNFKEQ. The V and J ends lost 4 bases and 2 bases respectively, with 14 bases between them. The CDR3 DNA sequence: TGTGCCAGCAGCCGAGAGCCGAAGCGACAAGAGACCCAGTACTTC. This encodes CASSREPKRQETQYF.

The rearrangement links TRBV7-9 to TRBJ2-1; 8 bases line up with TRBD2. V dropped 4 bases and J dropped 7; count of bases not matched to a gene: 21. The CDR3 loop spans 19 amino acids. Germline V lookup: CDR1 SEHNR, CDR2 FQNEAQ (reference sequence). The CDR3 DNA reads TGTGCCAGCAGCTACACAGCGGGAGTAACCCCGGTCGCCCATAATGAGCAGTTCTTC. This codes for CASSYTAGVTPVAHNEQFF.

This rearrangement joins TRBV6-5 to TRBJ1-1; a weak D match, TRBD1 (6 bases). V was cut by 3 bases and J by 1 base, with 9 bases left in between. The germline V gene has CDR1 MNHEY and CDR2 SVGAGI. The CDR3 is made up of 14 amino acids. The CDR3 DNA is TGTGCCAGCAGTTATACAGGGCAGAACACTGAAGCTTTCTTT. This translates into CASSYTGQNTEAFF.

DNA of the CDR3: TGCGCCAGCAGCCGTGGACTAGCTCTATACAATGAGCAGTTCTTC. This translates into CASSRGLALYNEQFF. The chain employs TRBV4-1 and TRBJ2-1; 8 nucleotides align to TRBD2. Trimming removed 4 bases from V and 4 bases from J; junction bases left unmatched: 6. Per germline, CDR1 MGHRA and CDR2 YSYEKL. The CDR3 is made up of 15 amino acids.

The J gene is TRBJ2-1, the V gene TRBV29-1; 7 bases line up with TRBD2. The CDR3 contains 12 residues. V dropped 5 bases and J dropped 7; count of bases not matched to a gene: 5. Germline CDR1 is SQVTM and CDR2 is ANQGSEA. The DNA of the CDR3 is TGCAGCGTTATCCCTAGCGGTAATGAGCAGTTCTTC. Translated, it gives CSVIPSGNEQFF.